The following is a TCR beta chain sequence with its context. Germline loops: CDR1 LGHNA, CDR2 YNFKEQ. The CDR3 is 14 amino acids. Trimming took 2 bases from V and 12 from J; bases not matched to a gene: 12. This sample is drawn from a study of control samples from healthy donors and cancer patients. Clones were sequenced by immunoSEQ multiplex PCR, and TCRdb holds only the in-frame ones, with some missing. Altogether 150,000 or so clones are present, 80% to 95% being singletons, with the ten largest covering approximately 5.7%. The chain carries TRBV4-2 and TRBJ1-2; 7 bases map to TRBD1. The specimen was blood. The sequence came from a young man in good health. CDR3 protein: CASSQTLNRGYHTF. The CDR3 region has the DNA TGTGCCAGCAGCCAAACCCTGAACAGGGGTTATCACACCTTC.